The 7 T cell receptor beta chains listed next were all sequenced from one sample in a study of low-dose radiotherapy and immunotherapy resistance in tumors. The time point denotes: before trial treatment. Gene-specific TRAV and TRBV primers were used for first-strand cDNA, covering alpha and beta chains. Amplification of TCRs used a constant-region primer and V-primer adapter for around 18 PCR cycles. Using its own MiXCR run on the reads, TCRdb lists one record per CDR3 protein. Of tens of thousands of distinct CDR3 sequences in the sample, roughly a quarter were seen once. This sample comprised PBMCs, obtained before treatment. These receptors were collected from a male donor with prostate cancer.

In this sample, this clonotype turned up many times. The chain recombines TRBV4-1 with TRBJ1-5, with no clear D. Trimming cost V 3 bases and J 6 bases, with 9 bases left between them. Germline lookup yields CDR1 MGHRA and CDR2 YSYEKL. The CDR3 totals 13 residues. The CDR3 nucleotides read TGCGCCAGCAGCCAGGCCCATAGTCAGCCCCAGCATTTT. Translated, it gives CASSQAHSQPQHF.

To note about this clonotype: A read error is likely here: a far larger clone is one base away. CDR3: CASIPKREGPAKNIQYF. The CDR3 nucleotides read TGTGCCAGCATCCCTAAGCGGGAGGGCCCTGCCAAAAACATTCAGTACTTC. This chain links TRBV5-3 with TRBJ2-4, with 10 nucleotides matching TRBD2. TRBV5-3 is an ORF for which the function is uncertain. V shed 8 bases and J 1 base; nucleotides not matched to a gene: 12. This CDR3 spans 17 amino acids.

The rearrangement joins TRBV6-1 to TRBJ2-2, with TRBD2 matching over 9 bases. CDR1 MNHNS and CDR2 SASEGT come from the germline V gene. CDR3 length: 16 amino acids. The ends lost 5 bases at V and 0 bases at J; junction bases unmatched: 4. The CDR3 protein is CASSSLAGTNTGELFF. DNA for the CDR3: TGTGCCAGCAGTAGCCTAGCGGGGACGAACACCGGGGAGCTGTTTTTT.

This clonotype was seen at least ten times. The rearrangement uses TRBV9 and TRBJ1-2; no firm D call. The germline V gene has CDR1 SGDLS and CDR2 YYNGEE. Trimming removed 0 bases from V and 7 bases from J, with 4 bases in between. The CDR3 is 11 residues long. The DNA for the CDR3 is TGTGCCAGCAGCGTAGGAGGTGGCTACACCTTC. Protein: CASSVGGGYTF.

The sample holds many counts of this clonotype. The rearrangement links TRBV14 to TRBJ2-3; D unresolved. The CDR3 totals 16 residues. V was pared by 4 bases and J by 2 bases, with 16 bases between. Germline-derived CDR1 and CDR2 are SGHDN and FVKESK. CDR3 sequence: CASSLRLTLNTDTQYF. Here the CDR3 DNA reads TGTGCCAGCAGCCTTCGACTGACCTTGAACACAGATACGCAGTATTTT.

This clonotype has a handful of counts. A read error likely explains this, since a far larger clone differs by one base. This sequence joins TRBV6-6 and TRBJ2-1; 9 bases are a match to TRBD2. This CDR3 is built from 15 residues. CDR1 MNHNY and CDR2 SVGAGI come from the germline V gene (reference sequence). J was trimmed by 10 bases and V by 0 bases; bases with no gene match: 7. The CDR3 DNA follows: TGTGCCAGCAGTTACTCTAGCGGGAGCGGCGCCGAGCAGTTCTTC. Translation: CASSYSSGSGAEQFF.

This clonotype was picked up many times. The chain uses TRBV7-6 and TRBJ2-7; TRBD1 matches 7 bases. After removal of 5 bases from V and 3 bases from J, the junction contained 7 bases not matched to a gene. Germline V gives CDR1 SGHVS, CDR2 FNYEAQ. This CDR3 has 14 amino acids. CDR3: CASSPRDRGYEQYF. The CDR3 region has the DNA TGTGCCAGCAGCCCCCGGGACAGAGGCTACGAGCAGTACTTC.